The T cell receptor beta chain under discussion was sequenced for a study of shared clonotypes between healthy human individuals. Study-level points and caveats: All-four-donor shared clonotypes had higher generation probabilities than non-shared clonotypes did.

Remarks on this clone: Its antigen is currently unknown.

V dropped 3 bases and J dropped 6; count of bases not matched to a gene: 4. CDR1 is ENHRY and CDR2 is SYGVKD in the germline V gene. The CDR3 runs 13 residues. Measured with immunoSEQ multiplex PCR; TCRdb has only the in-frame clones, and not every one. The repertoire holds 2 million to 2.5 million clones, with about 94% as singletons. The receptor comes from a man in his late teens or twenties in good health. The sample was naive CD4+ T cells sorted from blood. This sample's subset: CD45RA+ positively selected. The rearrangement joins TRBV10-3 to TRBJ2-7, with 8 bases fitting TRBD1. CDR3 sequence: CAISEGQGREQYF. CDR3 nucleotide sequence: TGTGCCATCAGTGAAGGACAGGGTCGCGAGCAGTACTTC.